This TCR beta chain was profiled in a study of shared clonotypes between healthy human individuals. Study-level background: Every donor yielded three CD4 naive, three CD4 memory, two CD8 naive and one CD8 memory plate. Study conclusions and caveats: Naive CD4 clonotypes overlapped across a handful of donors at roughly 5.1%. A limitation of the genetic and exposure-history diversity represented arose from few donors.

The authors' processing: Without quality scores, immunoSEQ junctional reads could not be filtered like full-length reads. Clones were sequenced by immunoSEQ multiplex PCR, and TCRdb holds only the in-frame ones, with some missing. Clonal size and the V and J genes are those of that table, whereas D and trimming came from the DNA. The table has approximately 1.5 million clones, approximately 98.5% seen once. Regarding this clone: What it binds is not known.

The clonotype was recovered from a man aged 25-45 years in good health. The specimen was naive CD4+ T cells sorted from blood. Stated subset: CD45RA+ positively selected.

The CDR3, as DNA: TGTGCCAGCTCACCATCTGGCCCCAACACTAATGAGCAGTTCTTC. Translation gives CASSPSGPNTNEQFF. This sequence joins TRBV18 and TRBJ2-1; D remains ambiguous. Deletions cut 2 bases from V and 7 bases from J, with 15 bases between. Germline V lookup: CDR1 KGHSH, CDR2 LQKENI. The CDR3 spans 15 residues.